These T cell receptor beta chains were read from a single sample in a study of blood T cell repertoires in COVID-19. Here immunoSEQ multiplex PCR was the method, and the copy in TCRdb shows in-frame clones only, minus some. The sample consists of 150,000 to 200,000 clones, 80% of them appearing once. The specimen was PBMCs or T cells enriched from blood (not recorded which). These receptors came from a man aged 40-49 years who had recovered from COVID-19. The CDR3 runs from the conserved cysteine through the conserved F or W. The D gene is left open where the match is weak. Expanded clones are given a class, and other clones once, few, many or no size at all.

CDR3 length	V gene	clone size	D gene	J gene	CDR3 DNA	CDR3 protein
18	TRBV3-1/TRBV3-2	NA	NA	TRBJ1-3	TGTGCCAGCAGCCAAGATCCAAGGACAGACGCCTCTGGAAACACCATATATTTT	CASSQDPRTDASGNTIYF
16	TRBV14	few	TRBD1	TRBJ1-1	TGTGCCAGCAGCGGGGACAGGGGACGAGTGAACACTGAAGCTTTCTTT	CASSGDRGRVNTEAFF
16	TRBV2	NA	NA	TRBJ1-4	TGTGCCAGCAGACCCCGCGCACAGGCAACTAATGAAAAACTGTTTTTT	CASRPRAQATNEKLFF
15	TRBV27	NA	TRBD1	TRBJ1-4	TGTGCCAGCAGTCCACACAGGGGCACTAATGAAAAACTGTTTTTT	CASSPHRGTNEKLFF
14	TRBV6-2/TRBV6-3	NA	NA	TRBJ1-5	TGTGCCAGCAGTCCCGTTAATAGCAATCAGCCCCAGCATTTT	CASSPVNSNQPQHF
15	TRBV7-2	NA	NA	TRBJ2-7	TGTGCCAGCAGCTTACGCGGGGGCCTGACTTACGAGCAGTACTTC	CASSLRGGLTYEQYF
16	TRBV25-1	NA	TRBD1	TRBJ1-2	TGTGCCAGCAGTGAATCGGGACAGGGCACTTTCTATGGCTACACCTTC	CASSESGQGTFYGYTF
16	TRBV9	once	NA	TRBJ1-3	TGTGCCAGCAGCGTGAGGGACACGGGTCCTGGAAACACCATATATTTT	CASSVRDTGPGNTIYF
13	TRBV6-5	NA	TRBD1	TRBJ1-2	TGTGCCAGCAGAAGCGCAGGGGGGTATGGCTACACCTTC	CASRSAGGYGYTF
13	TRBV5-4	NA	NA	TRBJ2-5	TGTGCCAGCAGCTTGCCCCAGATGGAGACCCAGTACTTC	CASSLPQMETQYF
14	TRBV29-1	NA	TRBD1	TRBJ1-3	TGCAGCGTCGCCACAGGGGGCACGGGAAACACCATATATTTT	CSVATGGTGNTIYF
15	TRBV5-1	NA	NA	TRBJ2-1	TGCGCCAGCAGCTTGGAGCGAGGAGATTATGGTGAGCAGTTCTTC	CASSLERGDYGEQFF
16	TRBV28	NA	NA	TRBJ1-1	TGTGCCAGCAGTCCGCCGCGACAGCCATTGAACACTGAAGCTTTCTTT	CASSPPRQPLNTEAFF
12	TRBV28	NA	NA	TRBJ1-1	TGTGCCAGCAGTTTAACCGGCACTGAAGCTTTCTTT	CASSLTGTEAFF
14	TRBV6-2/TRBV6-3	once	TRBD1	TRBJ1-1	TGTGCCAGCAGTTACTCAGGGGGCAGGACTGAAGCTTTCTTT	CASSYSGGRTEAFF
15	TRBV5-1	NA	TRBD1	TRBJ2-3	TGCGCCAGCAGCATTGGACAGGGGGCACCAGATACGCAGTATTTT	CASSIGQGAPDTQYF
14	TRBV27	NA	NA	TRBJ2-1	TGTGCCAGCAGTTTATCGAGTGTGAACAATGAGCAGTTCTTC	CASSLSSVNNEQFF
18	TRBV11-2	once	TRBD1	TRBJ2-3	TGTGCCAGCAGCACTCTGGGACAGGGCCTATCCACTAGGGATACGCAGTATTTT	CASSTLGQGLSTRDTQYF
14	TRBV6-1	NA	NA	TRBJ1-6	TGTGCCAGCAGTGAAGGTGCAGATAATTCACCCCTCCACTTT	CASSEGADNSPLHF
13	TRBV6-5	once	NA	TRBJ1-2	TGTGCCAGCACCGAAGACAGGAACTTTGGCTACACCTTC	CASTEDRNFGYTF